Below are 15 T cell receptor beta chains sequenced from a single sample in a study of blood T cell repertoires in COVID-19. Some clones are missing from TCRdb's copy, which holds only in-frame ones; the method was immunoSEQ multiplex PCR. The sample has over 110,000 clones; 80% to 85% are singletons. Sequencing was done on a sample of peripheral blood. These receptors came from a human donor in a cohort sampled during active COVID-19.

This clone appeared a few times. The rearrangement uses TRBV2 and TRBJ2-1; 10 bases are a match to TRBD2. The CDR3 covers 15 residues. The J segment lost 7 bases and the V segment lost 4 bases, leaving 7 bases of the junction unmatched. The V gene's germline CDR1 is SNHLY and CDR2 FYNNEI. The CDR3 nucleotides read TGTGCCAGCAGTGGTAGTCGAGCGGGAGGGAATGAGCAGTTCTTC. This encodes CASSGSRAGGNEQFF.

This chain links TRBV27 with TRBJ1-2; D remains ambiguous. Deletions cut 6 bases from V and 3 bases from J, with 14 bases between. The CDR3 contains 14 residues. Germline V lookup: CDR1 MNHEY, CDR2 SMNVEV (reference sequence). CDR3 sequence (DNA): TGTGCCAGCAGCCCGACCCCTAGATACTATGGCTACACCTTC. It is translated as CASSPTPRYYGYTF.

V usage is TRBV14 and J usage is TRBJ2-1, with TRBD2 matching over 11 bases. Germline assignment: CDR1 SGHDN and CDR2 FVKESK. This CDR3 is built from 19 residues. V was pared by 1 base and J by 1 base, with 9 bases of the junction left unmatched. Here the CDR3 DNA reads TGTGCCAGCAGCCAAGGGGCACTAGCGGGAGTACGGTCCTACAATGAGCAGTTCTTC. It specifies CASSQGALAGVRSYNEQFF.

V usage is TRBV3-1 (or the pseudogene TRBV3-2) and J usage is TRBJ2-2; possibly TRBD1 for D (5 bases). The CDR3 sequence is 13 residues long. V was clipped by 7 bases and J by 1 base, with 7 bases between them. Germline lookup yields CDR1 LGHDT and CDR2 YNNKEL (reference sequence). The CDR3 sequence: CASNQGNTGELFF. CDR3 bases: TGTGCCAGCAATCAGGGGAACACCGGGGAGCTGTTTTTT.

The chain has TRBV4-3 and TRBJ2-5; TRBD2 matches 14 bases. In germline, CDR1 is LGHNA, CDR2 YSLEER. V gave up 0 bases and J gave up 7 bases; unmatched junction bases: 13. CDR3 length: 19 residues. CDR3 DNA sequence: TGCGCCAGCAGCCAAGATCTAATGATCGGGACTAGCGGGAGTAGGACCCAGTACTTC. Protein sequence: CASSQDLMIGTSGSRTQYF.

The chain carries TRBV28 and TRBJ2-5, with D perhaps matching TRBD2 (7 bases). The CDR3 is 16 amino acids. V lost 3 bases, J lost 4 bases, and 18 bases lay in between. Germline assignment: CDR1 MDHEN and CDR2 SYDVKM. CDR3 amino acids: CASSFRAGAGTETQYF. In DNA, the CDR3 is TGTGCCAGCAGTTTCCGTGCGGGGGCTGGGACAGAGACCCAGTACTTC.

This chain joins TRBV6-2 or TRBV6-3 and TRBJ1-1; 7 nucleotides agree with TRBD1. J was trimmed by 5 bases and V by 2 bases; bases with no gene match: 8. Germline assignment: CDR1 MNHEY and CDR2 SVGEGT. The CDR3 has 15 amino acids. The CDR3: CASSYGRTGRTEAFF. CDR3 nucleotides: TGTGCCAGCAGTTACGGTAGGACAGGAAGGACTGAAGCTTTCTTT.

The gene calls are TRBV5-4 and TRBJ1-1; the D gene is possibly TRBD1 (5 bases). The ends were cut back, 4 bases at V and 0 bases at J, with 16 bases in the middle. The V gene's germline CDR1 is SGHNT and CDR2 YYREEE (reference sequence). This CDR3 is 16 amino acids long. The CDR3 nucleotides are TGTGCCAGCAGCACACCATTAGGGGCAATGAACACTGAAGCTTTCTTT. As protein: CASSTPLGAMNTEAFF.

This clone has only a few counts. This chain links TRBV5-1 with TRBJ2-3; weak D call: TRBD1 (6 bases). The germline V and J ends were trimmed by 4 bases and 0 bases, with 9 bases remaining between them. CDR1 SGHRS and CDR2 YFSETQ come from the germline V gene. The CDR3 has 14 residues. The DNA for the CDR3 is TGCGCCAGCAGCCTTGGACAGAGCACAGATACGCAGTATTTT. Amino acids: CASSLGQSTDTQYF. Full variable domain (rest looked up from reference TRBV5-1 and TRBJ2-3): KAGVTQTPRYLIKTRGQQVTLSCSPISGHRSVSWYQQTPGQGLQFLFEYFSETQRNKGNFPGRFSGRQFSNSRSEMNVSTLELGDSALYLCASSLGQSTDTQYFGPGTRLTVL.

The rearrangement uses TRBV27 and TRBJ2-5, with 13 bases aligning to TRBD2. Germline V gives CDR1 MNHEY, CDR2 SMNVEV (reference sequence). The CDR3 totals 20 residues. Trimming cost V 2 bases and J 2 bases; bases outside gene matches: 14. The DNA of the CDR3 is TGTGCCAGCAGTTTAAGGATACCGGGACTAGCGGGGAGGGTACAAGAGACCCAGTACTTC. Amino acid sequence: CASSLRIPGLAGRVQETQYF.

The chain carries TRBV6-2 or TRBV6-3 and TRBJ2-7; D might be TRBD2 (6 bases). The CDR3 has 14 residues. The ends were cut back, 2 bases at V and 3 bases at J, with 11 bases in the middle. The germline CDR1 and CDR2 sequences are MNHEY and SVGEGT. This CDR3 is CASSYGGSDYEQYF. The CDR3 DNA reads TGTGCCAGCAGTTACGGGGGGAGTGACTACGAGCAGTACTTC.

This clone was seen a few times. The rearrangement joins TRBV6-6 to TRBJ2-5; D unresolved. Germline CDR1 reads MNHNY; CDR2 reads SVGAGI (reference sequence). The CDR3 contains 13 residues. V lost 2 bases and J 4 bases, leaving 8 bases between the germline ends. CDR3 protein: CASSYAVTETQYF. DNA of the CDR3: TGTGCCAGCAGTTACGCAGTCACAGAGACCCAGTACTTC.

In this sample, this clone turned up once. The J gene is TRBJ2-1, the V gene TRBV4-3; 11 bases match TRBD2. CDR1 LGHNA and CDR2 YSLEER come from the germline V gene. J gave up 3 bases and V 1 base, and 17 bases lay outside the gene matches. This CDR3 is built from 21 residues. The DNA for the CDR3 is TGCGCCAGCAGCCAAGTGTATCCGGGACTAGCGGACGGTCTTGGCTACAATGAGCAGTTCTTC. It is translated as CASSQVYPGLADGLGYNEQFF.

This sequence joins TRBV4-1 and TRBJ2-5, with D perhaps TRBD1 (6 bases). Looked up from germline, CDR1 is MGHRA and CDR2 is YSYEKL. The CDR3 sequence is 16 residues long. V lost 1 base and J 4 bases, leaving 16 bases between the germline ends. The CDR3 loop is CASSQGAGVVGETQYF. The CDR3 nucleotides are TGCGCCAGCAGCCAAGGGGCAGGGGTGGTGGGAGAGACCCAGTACTTC.

V usage is TRBV28 and J usage is TRBJ1-1; D unclear. This CDR3 is 12 amino acids long. V shed 6 bases and J shed 8 bases, with 13 bases lying between them. From germline, CDR1 is MDHEN and CDR2 SYDVKM. In DNA, the CDR3 is TGTGCCAGCAGGGGAAGTCTAGCGGAAGCTTTCTTT. Translated, it gives CASRGSLAEAFF.